Presented here are 26 T cell receptor beta chains from one specimen sequenced in a study of cytomegalovirus exposure and HLA in healthy donors. The PCR ran on 60 Vbeta and 13 Jbeta primers. Assay: immunoSEQ multiplex PCR; the TCRdb copy retains only in-frame clones and omits some. The sample consists of about 97,000 clones, nearly 65% of them appearing once. Source material: PBMCs. The receptors were sampled from a human donor in good health.

The sample holds one count of this clone. J is TRBJ2-7 and V is TRBV2, with a possible D match to TRBD1 (6 bases). This CDR3 is built from 13 residues. V lost 6 bases and J 3 bases, leaving 12 bases between the germline ends. Germline V gene sequence: CDR1 SNHLY, CDR2 FYNNEI. The CDR3 DNA reads TGTGCCAGCAGATCGGACAGTCGCTACGAGCAGTACTTC. Translating it yields CASRSDSRYEQYF.

The CDR3 DNA reads TGTGCCAGCAGTGAAGCGGGCCGGAACCGTAATTCACCCCTCCACTTT. This sequence encodes CASSEAGRNRNSPLHF. V gene TRBV6-1 combines with J gene TRBJ1-6; D is unresolved. CDR1 is MNHNS, CDR2 SASEGT, per germline. V lost 0 bases to trimming and J lost 6 bases, with 12 bases between them. The CDR3 consists of 16 residues.

V is TRBV19 and J is TRBJ1-1; D is ambiguous. The CDR3 loop spans 13 amino acids. The germline gives CDR1 LNHDA, CDR2 SQIVND (reference sequence). Trimming pared 2 bases from V and 0 bases from J, leaving 4 bases between. Written as DNA, the CDR3 is TGTGCCAGTAGTATAACAATGAACACTGAAGCTTTCTTT. Amino acids: CASSITMNTEAFF. The full variable domain, with the rest looked up from reference TRBV19 and TRBJ1-1, is DGGITQSPKYLFRKEGQNVTLSCEQNLNHDAMYWYRQDPGQGLRLIYYSQIVNDFQKGDIAEGYSVSREKKESFPLTVTSAQKNPTAFYLCASSITMNTEAFFGQGTRLTVV.

The rearrangement joins TRBV4-2 to TRBJ2-1; D is perhaps TRBD1 (6 bases). The CDR3 contains 17 residues. CDR1 is LGHNA, CDR2 YNFKEQ, per germline. Trimming cost V 3 bases and J 2 bases, with 17 bases left between them. In nucleotides, the CDR3 is TGTGCCAGCAGCCAGTCACAGGGTCCGGAGGCCTACAATGAGCAGTTCTTC. Translated, it gives CASSQSQGPEAYNEQFF.

The chain has TRBV6-5 and TRBJ2-7; 7 nucleotides agree with TRBD2. The CDR3 extends over 14 amino acids. From germline, CDR1 is MNHEY and CDR2 SVGAGI. The V and J ends lost 5 bases and 2 bases, in that order; junction bases with no gene match: 6. Here the CDR3 DNA reads TGTGCCAGCAGTCCTGGGACTAATGCCTACGAGCAGTACTTC. Translated, it gives CASSPGTNAYEQYF.

The V call is TRBV6-1, the J call TRBJ1-2; weak D call: TRBD1 (6 bases). Germline V lookup: CDR1 MNHNS, CDR2 SASEGT. The CDR3 has 15 amino acids. Trimming stripped 2 bases from V and 4 bases from J, with 14 bases between. The CDR3 bases are TGTGCCAGCAGTGAATTGGGCAGGGGTATCTATGGCTACACCTTC. Protein: CASSELGRGIYGYTF.

The chain has TRBV7-6 and TRBJ2-2; 9 bases are shared with TRBD2. The CDR3 consists of 17 residues. Per germline, CDR1 SGHVS and CDR2 FNYEAQ. V shed 0 bases and J 8 bases; nucleotides not matched to a gene: 10. The CDR3 DNA reads as TGTGCCAGCAGCTTAGCCACCGGGACTAGCTTGTTGGGGGAGCTGTTTTTT. The encoded protein is CASSLATGTSLLGELFF.

This clone was recorded a few times. This chain links TRBV9 with TRBJ2-1; 11 nucleotides line up with TRBD2. The CDR3 runs to 22 residues. Germline V gene lookup returns CDR1 SGDLS and CDR2 YYNGEE. Trimming removed 4 bases from V and 4 bases from J; junction bases left unmatched: 25. The CDR3: CASSPSKSLARLAGGLYNEQFF. Here the CDR3 DNA reads TGTGCCAGCAGCCCCTCTAAATCGCTGGCCAGGCTAGCGGGAGGTCTTTACAATGAGCAGTTCTTC.

Only a few counts were recorded for this clone. J is TRBJ1-2 and V is TRBV5-5, with a tentative D call TRBD1 (6 bases). The V gene lost 0 bases and the J gene lost 1 base, with 7 bases spanning the gap. The CDR3 runs 14 residues. Germline CDR1 SGHKS, CDR2 YYEKEE (reference sequence). The DNA for the CDR3 is TGTGCCAGCAGCTTGGACAGGGTTAACTATGGCTACACCTTC. Protein: CASSLDRVNYGYTF.

The sample holds one count of this clone. The V and J genes are TRBV5-4 and TRBJ2-5, with TRBD2 matching over 11 bases. There are 15 residues in the CDR3. Germline CDR1 reads SGHNT; CDR2 reads YYREEE (reference sequence). The V gene end was trimmed by 1 base and the J gene end by 4 bases; junction bases not matched to a gene: 3. CDR3 bases: TGTGCCAGCAGCTTGACTAGCGGGAGCAGAGAGACCCAGTACTTC. The encoded protein is CASSLTSGSRETQYF. Using reference TRBV5-4 and TRBJ2-5 for the parts outside the CDR3, the full variable domain is ETGVTQSPTHLIKTRGQQVTLRCSSQSGHNTVSWYQQALGQGPQFIFQYYREEENGRGNFPPRFSGLQFPNYSSELNVNALELDDSALYLCASSLTSGSRETQYFGPGTRLLVL.

This chain joins TRBV4-1 and TRBJ2-3; unclear D gene. Trimming removed 1 base at V and 4 bases at J, with 3 bases between. CDR3 size: 12 residues. Germline values: CDR1 MGHRA, CDR2 YSYEKL. The CDR3 spells CASSQAADTQYF. The CDR3 bases are TGCGCCAGCAGCCAAGCTGCAGATACGCAGTATTTT.

V and J are TRBV27 and TRBJ1-6; 8 nucleotides match TRBD1. Germline lookup yields CDR1 MNHEY and CDR2 SMNVEV (reference sequence). J was trimmed by 6 bases and V by 1 base; bases with no gene match: 5. CDR3 length: 16 amino acids. CDR3 in amino acids: CASSLLPQGANSPLHF. CDR3 sequence (DNA): TGTGCCAGCAGTTTATTACCCCAGGGGGCTAATTCACCCCTCCACTTT.

In the case of this clone: Other DNA sequences in this sample translate to the same CDR3. This rearrangement joins TRBV4-2 to TRBJ2-3; the match to TRBD2 covers 7 bases. This CDR3 is built from 22 residues. Germline V gene lookup returns CDR1 LGHNA and CDR2 YNFKEQ. The J segment lost 1 base and the V segment lost 1 base, leaving 23 bases of the junction unmatched. The chain's CDR3 is CASSQAVAGRGSSQLGTDTQYF. The DNA of the CDR3 is TGTGCCAGCAGCCAAGCGGTAGCCGGGCGCGGGAGCTCCCAATTGGGCACAGATACGCAGTATTTT.

The chain is built from TRBV30 and TRBJ2-7; TRBD2 matches at 12 bases. CDR1 GTSNPN and CDR2 SVGIG come from the germline V gene (reference sequence). This CDR3 region has 15 residues. Trimming at V came to 3 bases and at J to 3 bases, leaving 6 bases not matched to a gene. The CDR3 reads CAWRDVTSGSYEQYF. In DNA, the CDR3 is TGTGCCTGGAGAGATGTGACTAGCGGGAGCTACGAGCAGTACTTC. The whole variable domain, remainder taken from reference TRBV30 and TRBJ2-7, is SQTIHQWPATLVQPVGSPLSLECTVEGTSNPNLYWYRQAAGRGLQLLFYSVGIGQISSEVPQNLSASRPQDRQFILSSKKLLLSDSGFYLCAWRDVTSGSYEQYFGPGTRLTVT.

This clone was counted between two and nine times. The chain uses TRBV15 and TRBJ2-1; 7 bases agree with TRBD2. V lost 1 base, J lost 4 bases, and 4 bases stayed unmatched. From germline, CDR1 is LNHNV and CDR2 YYDKDF (reference sequence). This CDR3 is built from 15 residues. CDR3 sequence reads: CATSRGGGGYNEQFF. In nucleotides, the CDR3 is TGTGCCACCAGCAGAGGCGGCGGGGGATACAATGAGCAGTTCTTC. Supplemented by reference TRBV15 and TRBJ2-1, the full variable domain reads DAMVIQNPRYQVTQFGKPVTLSCSQTLNHNVMYWYQQKSSQAPKLLFHYYDKDFNNEADTPDNFQSRRPNTSFCFLDIRSPGLGDTAMYLCATSRGGGGYNEQFFGPGTRLTVL.

This chain joins TRBV4-1 and TRBJ2-7; D call uncertain. Germline lookup yields CDR1 MGHRA and CDR2 YSYEKL. This CDR3 is built from 14 residues. V was shortened by 1 base and J by 1 base, with 8 bases between the two germline ends. Here the CDR3 DNA reads TGCGCCAGCAGCCAAGTTCACAGTTCCTACGAGCAGTACTTC. This sequence encodes CASSQVHSSYEQYF.

The V gene is TRBV11-2, the J gene TRBJ2-1; maybe TRBD1 (5 bases). Germline loops: CDR1 SGHAT, CDR2 FQNNGV. V was cut by 6 bases and J by 0 bases, with 12 bases left in between. This CDR3 spans 15 amino acids. The CDR3 loop reads CASSNRQSSYNEQFF. In nucleotides, the CDR3 is TGTGCCAGCAGTAATCGACAGAGCTCCTACAATGAGCAGTTCTTC.

In its sample, this clone was seen a few times. The chain uses TRBV4-1 and TRBJ2-1; 8 positions match TRBD1. Germline values: CDR1 MGHRA, CDR2 YSYEKL. This CDR3 comprises 16 residues. V lost 0 bases, J lost 7 bases, and 8 bases stayed unmatched. CDR3 residues: CASSQDPQGAQNEQFF. The CDR3 nucleotides are TGCGCCAGCAGCCAAGATCCCCAGGGGGCGCAGAATGAGCAGTTCTTC.

This clone has a handful of counts. The chain has TRBV5-4 and TRBJ1-2; TRBD1 matches 7 bases. Germline trimming cut 0 bases from V and 8 bases from J; bases unmatched to any gene: 4. The CDR3 length is 13 residues. Germline CDR1 is SGHNT and CDR2 is YYREEE (reference sequence). CDR3 in amino acids: CASSLVQGNGYTF. DNA of the CDR3: TGTGCCAGCAGCTTGGTACAGGGGAACGGCTACACCTTC.

Only a few counts were recorded for this clone. For the CDR3, the DNA is TGCAGCGTATTCTACAGGGGAACTGAAGCTTTCTTT. Translation: CSVFYRGTEAFF. The chain has TRBV29-1 and TRBJ1-1, with 7 bases that match TRBD1. The CDR3 sequence is 12 residues long. Germline V CDR1 and CDR2: SQVTM, ANQGSEA. V shed 6 bases and J 5 bases; nucleotides not matched to a gene: 6.

The rearrangement uses TRBV7-6 and TRBJ2-5, with D tentatively TRBD1 (7 bases). This CDR3 is 15 amino acids long. CDR1 SGHVS and CDR2 FNYEAQ come from the germline V gene. Trimming stripped 3 bases from V and 4 bases from J, with 15 bases between. CDR3 region: CASSLRYRGGETQYF. The CDR3 region has the DNA TGTGCCAGCAGCTTGCGGTACAGGGGAGGAGAGACCCAGTACTTC.

This sequence joins TRBV29-1 and TRBJ2-1; 10 bases agree with TRBD1. The V and J ends lost 6 bases and 9 bases, in that order; junction bases with no gene match: 5. From germline, CDR1 is SQVTM and CDR2 ANQGSEA. This CDR3 spans 12 amino acids. The CDR3 region has the DNA TGCAGCGTAAGACAGGGGGCTGCTGAGCAGTTCTTC. Translated, it gives CSVRQGAAEQFF.

V gene TRBV29-1 combines with J gene TRBJ2-3; 7 bases line up with TRBD1. Germline CDR1 SQVTM, CDR2 ANQGSEA. The CDR3 is 12 residues long. J gave up 4 bases and V 8 bases, and 6 bases lay outside the gene matches. DNA of the CDR3: TGCAGCAGCCACCAGGGGGCAGATACGCAGTATTTT. Protein: CSSHQGADTQYF.

The gene calls are TRBV28 and TRBJ2-7; the D is unclear. The CDR3 extends over 11 amino acids. Germline V gene sequence: CDR1 MDHEN, CDR2 SYDVKM. Trimming removed 5 bases from V and 3 bases from J, with 5 bases in between. The CDR3 here is CASSLYYEQYF. The DNA of the CDR3 is TGTGCCAGCAGTCTCTACTACGAGCAGTACTTC.

The genes are TRBV27 and TRBJ2-5; the match to TRBD2 covers 9 bases. V was clipped by 1 base and J by 5 bases; unmatched bases: 20. The CDR3 has 20 residues. Germline V gene sequence: CDR1 MNHEY, CDR2 SMNVEV (reference sequence). The CDR3 region is CASSLFTISGSSPILETQYF. Here the CDR3 DNA reads TGTGCCAGCAGTTTATTCACGATTAGCGGGAGTTCCCCTATTTTGGAGACCCAGTACTTC.

The genes are TRBV4-1 and TRBJ2-1; 13 bases match TRBD2. Germline CDR1 reads MGHRA; CDR2 reads YSYEKL. V dropped 3 bases and J dropped 9; count of bases not matched to a gene: 11. The CDR3 length is 17 residues. The CDR3 DNA follows: TGCGCCAGCAGCCACCTGGGCCGGACTAGCGGGAGAGGTGAGCAGTTCTTC. The encoded protein is CASSHLGRTSGRGEQFF.